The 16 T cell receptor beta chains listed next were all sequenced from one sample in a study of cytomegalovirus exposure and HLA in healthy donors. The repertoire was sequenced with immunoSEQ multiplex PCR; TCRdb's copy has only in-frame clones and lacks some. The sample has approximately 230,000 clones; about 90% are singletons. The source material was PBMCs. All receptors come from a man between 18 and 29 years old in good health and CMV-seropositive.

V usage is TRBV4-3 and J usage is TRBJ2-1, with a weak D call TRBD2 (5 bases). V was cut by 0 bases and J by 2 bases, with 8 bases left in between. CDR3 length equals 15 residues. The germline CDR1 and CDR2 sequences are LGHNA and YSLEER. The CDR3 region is CASSQDTSPYNEQFF. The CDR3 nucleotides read TGCGCCAGCAGCCAAGATACTAGTCCCTACAATGAGCAGTTCTTC.

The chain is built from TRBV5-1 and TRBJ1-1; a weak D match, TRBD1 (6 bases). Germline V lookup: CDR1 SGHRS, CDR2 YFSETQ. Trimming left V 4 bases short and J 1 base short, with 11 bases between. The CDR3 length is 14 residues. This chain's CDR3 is CASSEWGQNTEAFF. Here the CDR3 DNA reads TGCGCCAGCAGCGAATGGGGACAGAACACTGAAGCTTTCTTT.

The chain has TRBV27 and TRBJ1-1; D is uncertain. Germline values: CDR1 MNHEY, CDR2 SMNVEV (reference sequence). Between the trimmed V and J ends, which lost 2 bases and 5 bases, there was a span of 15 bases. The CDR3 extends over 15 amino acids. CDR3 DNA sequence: TGTGCCAGCAGTTTAGCGTTTGGGCCACTTACTGAAGCTTTCTTT. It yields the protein CASSLAFGPLTEAFF.

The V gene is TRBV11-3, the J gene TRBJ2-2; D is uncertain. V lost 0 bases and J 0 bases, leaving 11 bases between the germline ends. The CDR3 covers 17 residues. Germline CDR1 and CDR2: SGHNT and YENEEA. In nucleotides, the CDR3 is TGTGCCAGCAGCTTAGATTATGGGCCAGCGAACACCGGGGAGCTGTTTTTT. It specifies CASSLDYGPANTGELFF.

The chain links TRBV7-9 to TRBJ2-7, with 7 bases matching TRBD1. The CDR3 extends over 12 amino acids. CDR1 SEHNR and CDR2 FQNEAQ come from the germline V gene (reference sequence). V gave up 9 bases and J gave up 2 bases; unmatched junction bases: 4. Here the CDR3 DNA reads TGTGCCAGTACCACAGGGGCCTACGAGCAGTACTTC. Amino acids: CASTTGAYEQYF.

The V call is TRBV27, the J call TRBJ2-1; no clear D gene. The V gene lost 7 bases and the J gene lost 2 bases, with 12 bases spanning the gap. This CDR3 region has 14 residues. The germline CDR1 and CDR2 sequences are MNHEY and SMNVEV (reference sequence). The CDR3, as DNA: TGTGCCAGCACAGCTACCCGGACCTACAATGAGCAGTTCTTC. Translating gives CASTATRTYNEQFF.

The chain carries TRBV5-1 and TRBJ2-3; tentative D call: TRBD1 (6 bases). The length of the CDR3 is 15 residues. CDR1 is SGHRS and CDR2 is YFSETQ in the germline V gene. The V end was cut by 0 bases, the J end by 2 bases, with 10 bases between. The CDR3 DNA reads TGCGCCAGCAGCTTGGGTACAGGGCCCACAGATACGCAGTATTTT. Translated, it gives CASSLGTGPTDTQYF. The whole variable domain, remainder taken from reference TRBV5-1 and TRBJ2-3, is KAGVTQTPRYLIKTRGQQVTLSCSPISGHRSVSWYQQTPGQGLQFLFEYFSETQRNKGNFPGRFSGRQFSNSRSEMNVSTLELGDSALYLCASSLGTGPTDTQYFGPGTRLTVL.

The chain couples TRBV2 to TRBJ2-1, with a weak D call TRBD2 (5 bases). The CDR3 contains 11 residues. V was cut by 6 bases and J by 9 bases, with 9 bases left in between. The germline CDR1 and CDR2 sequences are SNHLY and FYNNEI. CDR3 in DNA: TGTGCCAGCAGAAATGGGAGTGAGCAGTTCTTC. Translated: CASRNGSEQFF.

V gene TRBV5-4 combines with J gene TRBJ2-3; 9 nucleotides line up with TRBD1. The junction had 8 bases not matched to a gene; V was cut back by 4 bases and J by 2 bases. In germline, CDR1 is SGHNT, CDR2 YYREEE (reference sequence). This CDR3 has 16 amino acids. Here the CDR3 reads CASSPAGTGTTDTQYF. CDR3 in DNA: TGTGCCAGCAGCCCCGCCGGGACAGGGACCACAGATACGCAGTATTTT.

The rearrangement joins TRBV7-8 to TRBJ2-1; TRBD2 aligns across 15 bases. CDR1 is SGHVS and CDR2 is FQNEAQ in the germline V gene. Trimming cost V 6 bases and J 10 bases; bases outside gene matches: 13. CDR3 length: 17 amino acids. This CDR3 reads CASSNLGLAGGSGEQFF. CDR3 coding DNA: TGTGCCAGCAGTAACCTGGGACTAGCGGGAGGATCTGGGGAGCAGTTCTTC.

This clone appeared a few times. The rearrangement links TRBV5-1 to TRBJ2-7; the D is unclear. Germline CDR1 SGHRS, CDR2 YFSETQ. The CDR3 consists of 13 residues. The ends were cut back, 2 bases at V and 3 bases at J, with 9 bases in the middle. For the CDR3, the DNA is TGCGCCAGCAGCTTCGGGCCGATCTACGAGCAGTACTTC. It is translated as CASSFGPIYEQYF.

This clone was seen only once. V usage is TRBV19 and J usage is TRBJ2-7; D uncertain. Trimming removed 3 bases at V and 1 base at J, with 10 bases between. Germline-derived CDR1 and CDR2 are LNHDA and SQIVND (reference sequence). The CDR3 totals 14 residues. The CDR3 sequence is CASSIAAVSYEQYF. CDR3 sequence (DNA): TGTGCCAGTAGTATTGCCGCGGTTTCCTACGAGCAGTACTTC. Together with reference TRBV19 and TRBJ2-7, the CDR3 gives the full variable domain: DGGITQSPKYLFRKEGQNVTLSCEQNLNHDAMYWYRQDPGQGLRLIYYSQIVNDFQKGDIAEGYSVSREKKESFPLTVTSAQKNPTAFYLCASSIAAVSYEQYFGPGTRLTVT.

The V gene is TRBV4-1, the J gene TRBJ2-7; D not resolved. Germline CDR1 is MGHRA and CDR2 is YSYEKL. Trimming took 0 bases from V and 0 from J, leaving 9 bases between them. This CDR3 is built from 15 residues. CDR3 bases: TGCGCCAGCAGCCAAGATCGCTGGACCTCCTACGAGCAGTACTTC. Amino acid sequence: CASSQDRWTSYEQYF.

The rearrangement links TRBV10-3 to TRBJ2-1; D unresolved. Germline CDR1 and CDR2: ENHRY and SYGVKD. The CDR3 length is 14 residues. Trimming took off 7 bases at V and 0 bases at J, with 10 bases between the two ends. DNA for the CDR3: TGTGCCATCATGACGGAGAGCTCCTACAATGAGCAGTTCTTC. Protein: CAIMTESSYNEQFF.

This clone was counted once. The CDR3 DNA is TGTGCCAGCAGTTTTGTTGCCGGAAACACTGAAGCTTTCTTT. It is translated as CASSFVAGNTEAFF. This rearrangement joins TRBV27 to TRBJ1-1; D is unclear. The CDR3 extends over 14 amino acids. Trimming removed 3 bases at V and 2 bases at J, with 10 bases between. Per the germline V gene, CDR1 is MNHEY and CDR2 is SMNVEV (reference sequence).

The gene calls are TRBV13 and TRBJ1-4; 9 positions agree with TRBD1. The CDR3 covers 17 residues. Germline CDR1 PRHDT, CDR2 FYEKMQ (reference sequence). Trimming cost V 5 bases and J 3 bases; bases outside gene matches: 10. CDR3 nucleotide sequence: TGTGCCAGCAGCGCTGACCGGGACAGGGTTCCTAATGAAAAACTGTTTTTT. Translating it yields CASSADRDRVPNEKLFF.